This is a list of T cell receptor beta chains from one sample in a study of shared T cell receptors in the human thymus. The data were produced by immunoSEQ multiplex PCR, yet TCRdb's version contains in-frame clones alone and is incomplete. The table shows hundreds of thousands of clones, with roughly 86% occurring only once. The same sample was also studied in work on human thymus T cells.

The sequencing sample was made of thymocytes. These receptors were obtained from a boy younger than two with a congenital heart defect. Each CDR3 is given without its conserved first and last residue. Fields, in order: V gene, J gene, D gene, CDR3 protein. D genes are given only for firm matches.

V: TRBV5-4
J: TRBJ1-1
D: -
CDR3: ASSRRSGHDLRSNTEAF

V: TRBV2
J: TRBJ2-1
D: -
CDR3: ASSEALGGADEQF

V: TRBV4-3
J: TRBJ2-2
D: -
CDR3: ASSQEGPRHLSSLWELF

V: TRBV28
J: TRBJ2-5
D: -
CDR3: ASRPSGEETQY

V: TRBV7-9
J: TRBJ1-2
D: -
CDR3: ASSPIGSEVYGYT

V: TRBV6-1
J: TRBJ2-5
D: TRBD2
CDR3: ASSGRSGAQETQY

V: TRBV14
J: TRBJ2-1
D: -
CDR3: ASSQPWYGNEQF

V: TRBV5-6
J: TRBJ2-7
D: -
CDR3: ASSLQRTYEQY

V: TRBV14
J: TRBJ2-3
D: TRBD2
CDR3: ASSHHRTGTSGGDRDTQY

V: TRBV5-1
J: TRBJ2-5
D: TRBD2
CDR3: ASRTSGQETQY

V: TRBV5-1
J: TRBJ2-7
D: TRBD1
CDR3: ASSLTGWYEQY

V: TRBV14
J: TRBJ1-1
D: -
CDR3: ASSPDRGKTEAF

V: TRBV15
J: TRBJ1-2
D: -
CDR3: ATSRTQDNYGYT

V: TRBV4-1
J: TRBJ1-2
D: -
CDR3: ASSQDPQAGYGYT

V: TRBV7-2
J: TRBJ2-3
D: TRBD2
CDR3: ASSPPTSGGRADTQY

V: TRBV1
J: TRBJ2-4
D: -
CDR3: TSSQDLASGSDIQY

V: TRBV5-1
J: TRBJ2-3
D: -
CDR3: ASGGRDRDTQY

V: TRBV29-1
J: TRBJ2-2
D: -
CDR3: SVEATGELF

V: TRBV19
J: TRBJ1-6
D: TRBD1
CDR3: ASKRGQGDSPLH

V: TRBV11-2
J: TRBJ2-3
D: TRBD2
CDR3: ASSLDPGGDTQY

V: TRBV10-3
J: TRBJ1-2
D: -
CDR3: AISDRGTTYGYT

V: TRBV5-6
J: TRBJ1-2
D: TRBD1
CDR3: ASSLGTGNYGYT

V: TRBV7-3
J: TRBJ2-1
D: TRBD2
CDR3: ASSLKRTSGGNHNEQF

V: TRBV28
J: TRBJ1-2
D: -
CDR3: ASSTAGGNLLINYGYT

V: TRBV5-1
J: TRBJ1-2
D: -
CDR3: ASSLVDGPQGIGYT

V: TRBV6-1
J: TRBJ1-1
D: -
CDR3: ASLLTRGGEAF

V: TRBV6-4
J: TRBJ2-1
D: TRBD2
CDR3: ASSDQSGGAGYNEQF

V: TRBV5-6
J: TRBJ2-1
D: TRBD2
CDR3: ASNSQGLHFVNEQF

V: TRBV4-3
J: TRBJ1-1
D: -
CDR3: ASSLHWGRGTEAF

V: TRBV5-1
J: TRBJ2-7
D: TRBD1
CDR3: ASYGDRGTSSYEQY

V: TRBV6-6
J: TRBJ1-2
D: -
CDR3: ASSRGGGAWVNGYT

V: TRBV11-2
J: TRBJ1-6
D: -
CDR3: ASSPRRYKENSPLH

V: TRBV7-9
J: TRBJ1-2
D: TRBD1
CDR3: ASSSGDREHYGYT

V: TRBV5-6
J: TRBJ1-4
D: -
CDR3: ASSHLDKPKSTNEKLF

V: TRBV19
J: TRBJ2-7
D: -
CDR3: ASSGLPSGEQY

V: TRBV27
J: TRBJ2-1
D: TRBD2
CDR3: ASSSLLAGGREEQF

V: TRBV4-3
J: TRBJ2-7
D: -
CDR3: ASSQGTEVPSYEQY

V: TRBV5-4
J: TRBJ2-6
D: TRBD1
CDR3: ASSWKGQKISSGANVLT

V: TRBV29-1
J: TRBJ2-7
D: TRBD1
CDR3: SANVPGQTTYEQY

V: TRBV30
J: TRBJ2-4
D: TRBD2
CDR3: AWSPKGLAGRPKNIQY

V: TRBV6-1
J: TRBJ2-7
D: -
CDR3: ASSGSQTNSYEQY

V: TRBV14
J: TRBJ1-1
D: -
CDR3: ASSYRHTEAF

V: TRBV6-6
J: TRBJ2-7
D: TRBD1
CDR3: ASTSTGGYEQY

V: TRBV5-1
J: TRBJ2-6
D: -
CDR3: ASSLRTRATEGAGANVLT

V: TRBV5-4
J: TRBJ2-7
D: TRBD1
CDR3: ASSLRGQGARTLAEQY

V: TRBV11-2
J: TRBJ2-3
D: -
CDR3: ASSARRSSSTDTQY